The 5 T cell receptor beta chains below all came from one sample that was sequenced in a study of T-cell reconstitution after alpha-beta-depleted transplantation in children. During its preparation, the TCRbeta library received unique molecular identifiers. TCRdb analysed the PCR reads with MiXCR anew, one entry per CDR3 protein. This table has under 750,000 distinct CDR3 sequences, 23% appearing once. Sequences were derived from PBMCs, mostly from graft donor cells, sampled 360 days after TCRalphabeta/CD19-depleted stem cell transplant. Source of these receptors: a boy under two years old who had a stem cell transplant for acute myeloid leukemia, so the T cells may come from the graft donor.

Here the CDR3 DNA reads TGTGCCAGCAGCCACGTCGGGGGAGTCGGTAATTCACCCCTCCACTTT. This sequence encodes CASSHVGGVGNSPLHF. The chain joins TRBV13 to TRBJ1-6, with D perhaps matching TRBD1 (5 bases). V gave up 5 bases and J gave up 6 bases, with 17 bases separating them. The CDR3 is made up of 16 amino acids. The germline V gene has CDR1 PRHDT and CDR2 FYEKMQ (reference sequence).

This clonotype showed up many times. This chain links TRBV4-3 with TRBJ2-3; no firm D call. Germline CDR1 and CDR2: LGHNA and YSLEER. V lost 1 base to trimming and J lost 5 bases, with 13 bases between them. This CDR3 is built from 15 residues. The CDR3 DNA reads TGCGCCAGCAGCCAAGGACCACAAGGGCTAGATACGCAGTATTTT. Protein: CASSQGPQGLDTQYF.

A few counts support this clonotype. The J gene is TRBJ2-3, the V gene TRBV9, with TRBD1 matching over 7 bases. Germline CDR1 and CDR2: SGDLS and YYNGEE. The CDR3 length is 14 residues. The V gene end was trimmed by 6 bases and the J gene end by 4 bases; junction bases not matched to a gene: 8. The CDR3 region is CASNRDRASDTQYF. CDR3 sequence (DNA): TGTGCCAGCAACCGCGACAGGGCCTCAGATACGCAGTATTTT.

This clonotype appeared many times. The rearrangement joins TRBV6-2 or TRBV6-3 to TRBJ2-1, with TRBD1 identical over 11 bases. This CDR3 has 19 amino acids. Looked up from germline, CDR1 is MNHEY and CDR2 is SVGEGT. V shed 2 bases, J shed 4 bases, and the junction held 13 bases outside the gene matches. CDR3 residues: CASSYLPPFRDRGYNEQFF. For the CDR3, the DNA is TGTGCCAGCAGTTACCTACCTCCGTTCCGGGACAGGGGGTACAATGAGCAGTTCTTC.

This clonotype was counted at least ten times. For the CDR3, the DNA is TGTGCCAGCAGTTTAAGGCGGGGGGAAACCTACAATGAGCAGTTCTTC. It encodes CASSLRRGETYNEQFF. The chain combines TRBV12-3 or TRBV12-4 with TRBJ2-1; 8 positions agree with TRBD2. The ends lost 2 bases at V and 2 bases at J; junction bases unmatched: 5. The CDR3 runs to 16 residues.